This entry lists 16 T cell receptor beta chains sequenced from one sample in a study of a mutant IDH1 vaccine in newly diagnosed glioma. Here immunoSEQ multiplex PCR was the method, and the copy in TCRdb shows in-frame clones only, minus some. Seen here are 25,000 to 30,000 clones, 89% observed once, and the top ten hold 20%. Time point described: week 5, during vaccination. Vaccination used 300 ug of mutant IDH1 20-mer peptide per dose, with topical imiquimod. Antigen specificity for these receptors is unknown. The sequencing here drew on PBMCs, taken from a glioma patient whose treatment included an IDH1 peptide vaccine. These receptors were collected from a man younger than 35 with glioma.

The V and J genes are TRBV7-2 and TRBJ2-7; 8 bases are a match to TRBD1. With V trimmed by 4 bases and J by 3 bases, 5 bases remained unmatched. The germline V gene has CDR1 SGHTA and CDR2 FQGNSA. The CDR3 is 14 residues long. The CDR3 DNA is TGTGCCAGCAGCTCGGGACAGGAGTTCTACGAGCAGTACTTC. Amino acid sequence: CASSSGQEFYEQYF.

This sequence joins TRBV6-5 and TRBJ2-7; 11 nucleotides match TRBD2. The CDR3 is made up of 15 amino acids. Losses at the gene ends were 6 bases for V and 0 bases for J; bases not matched to a gene: 4. Germline V lookup: CDR1 MNHEY, CDR2 SVGAGI. CDR3 nucleotide sequence: TGTGCCAGCAGAGGGACTAGCGGACTCTCCTACGAGCAGTACTTC. Its protein product is CASRGTSGLSYEQYF.

This chain joins TRBV6-6 and TRBJ1-3, with 8 bases identical to TRBD1. The V gene's germline CDR1 is MNHNY and CDR2 SVGAGI (reference sequence). The CDR3 is 15 residues long. Trimming took 7 bases from V and 0 from J; bases not matched to a gene: 5. CDR3 region: CASTRTGFSGNTIYF. The CDR3 DNA follows: TGTGCCAGCACCAGGACAGGGTTCTCTGGAAACACCATATATTTT.

For the CDR3, the DNA is TGTGCCAGCAGTGAAGGGGGTGGGAGGCCCTACAATGAGCAGTTCTTC. Residues: CASSEGGGRPYNEQFF. The V gene is TRBV2, the J gene TRBJ2-1; possible D gene TRBD2, 6 bases. The CDR3 runs to 16 residues. V was cut by 1 base and J by 2 bases, with 12 bases left in between. The germline CDR1 and CDR2 sequences are SNHLY and FYNNEI.

The chain has TRBV7-2 and TRBJ1-1, with D perhaps matching TRBD1 (5 bases). Germline loops: CDR1 SGHTA, CDR2 FQGNSA. This CDR3 has 17 residues. Deletions cut 5 bases from V and 0 bases from J, with 19 bases between. The chain's CDR3 is CASSPGVGGGMNTEAFF. The CDR3 nucleotides read TGTGCCAGCAGCCCTGGAGTGGGTGGGGGTATGAACACTGAAGCTTTCTTT.

V is TRBV5-6 and J is TRBJ2-7; 9 bases map to TRBD1. CDR1 is SGHDT and CDR2 is YYEEEE in the germline V gene. The V and J ends lost 4 bases and 5 bases, in that order; junction bases with no gene match: 10. The CDR3 covers 15 residues. The CDR3: CASSPPGQGTHEQYF. The CDR3 bases are TGTGCCAGCAGCCCTCCGGGACAGGGTACCCACGAGCAGTACTTC.

The chain couples TRBV5-6 to TRBJ2-3; 13 bases align to TRBD2. V shed 2 bases, J shed 6 bases, and the junction held 3 bases outside the gene matches. Germline CDR1 reads SGHDT; CDR2 reads YYEEEE. The CDR3 is made up of 15 amino acids. In DNA form, the CDR3 reads TGTGCCAGCAGCTTTACGACTAGCGGGAGGGATACGCAGTATTTT. Protein product: CASSFTTSGRDTQYF.

J is TRBJ1-2 and V is TRBV6-1, with TRBD1 matching over 9 bases. Germline V lookup: CDR1 MNHNS, CDR2 SASEGT. This CDR3 is built from 13 residues. After removal of 3 bases from V and 6 bases from J, the junction contained 2 bases not matched to a gene. The DNA for the CDR3 is TGTGCCAGCAGTGACCGACAGGGGGATGGCTACACCTTC. Protein product: CASSDRQGDGYTF.

The rearrangement uses TRBV5-6 and TRBJ1-2, with a weak D call TRBD1 (5 bases). Germline CDR1 and CDR2: SGHDT and YYEEEE. V lost 4 bases and J lost 4, with 20 bases in between. The CDR3 runs 16 residues. The CDR3 loop reads CASSPQAGRVGYGYTF. In DNA, the CDR3 is TGTGCCAGCAGCCCCCAAGCCGGCAGGGTCGGCTATGGCTACACCTTC.

The chain joins TRBV28 to TRBJ2-5; D is undetermined. The CDR3 consists of 12 residues. Germline V gene sequence: CDR1 MDHEN, CDR2 SYDVKM. V lost 6 bases and J 11 bases, leaving 16 bases between the germline ends. CDR3 loop: CASRPRAPEQYF. The CDR3 DNA reads as TGTGCCAGCAGGCCCCGGGCCCCGGAGCAGTACTTC.

The chain recombines TRBV7-2 with TRBJ1-1, with D perhaps TRBD1 (6 bases). Germline assignment: CDR1 SGHTA and CDR2 FQGNSA. The V end lost 2 bases, the J end lost 1 base, and 11 bases lay between the germline ends. The CDR3 runs to 15 residues. The CDR3 nucleotides read TGTGCCAGCAGCTTAAGGGGCAGGGGGAACACTGAAGCTTTCTTT. Translated: CASSLRGRGNTEAFF.

The chain is built from TRBV30 and TRBJ1-3; D is ambiguous. Germline assignment: CDR1 GTSNPN and CDR2 SVGIG (reference sequence). The V end lost 6 bases, the J end lost 0 bases, and 12 bases lay between the germline ends. This CDR3 has 14 residues. CDR3 sequence reads: CACPDTSSGNTIYF. DNA for the CDR3: TGTGCCTGCCCCGACACGAGCTCTGGAAACACCATATATTTT.

The V gene is TRBV5-4, the J gene TRBJ2-7; D assignment may be TRBD1 or TRBD2 (5 bases each). The CDR3 runs to 13 residues. Germline V gene sequence: CDR1 SGHNT, CDR2 YYREEE (reference sequence). The V end was cut by 2 bases, the J end by 6 bases, with 12 bases between. This CDR3 is CASSFGTSLEQYF. Written as DNA, the CDR3 is TGTGCCAGCAGCTTTGGGACCAGTCTCGAGCAGTACTTC. The whole variable domain, remainder taken from reference TRBV5-4 and TRBJ2-7, is ETGVTQSPTHLIKTRGQQVTLRCSSQSGHNTVSWYQQALGQGPQFIFQYYREEENGRGNFPPRFSGLQFPNYSSELNVNALELDDSALYLCASSFGTSLEQYFGPGTRLTVT.

This chain joins TRBV28 and TRBJ1-2; no firm D call. This CDR3 comprises 11 residues. The germline gives CDR1 MDHEN, CDR2 SYDVKM. V was cut by 8 bases and J by 5 bases, with 9 bases left in between. CDR3: CASRAEYGYTF. CDR3 in DNA: TGTGCCAGCCGGGCCGAATATGGCTACACCTTC.

This rearrangement joins TRBV6-4 to TRBJ1-6; D may be TRBD1 (5 bases). V dropped 4 bases and J dropped 5 bases, with 9 bases sitting between them. This CDR3 is built from 14 residues. Per germline, CDR1 MRHNA and CDR2 SNTAGT. The CDR3: CASSAGTNNSPLHF. DNA of the CDR3: TGTGCCAGCAGTGCGGGGACCAATAATTCACCCCTCCACTTT.

This sequence joins TRBV5-6 and TRBJ2-7; D is perhaps TRBD1 (5 bases). Germline V gene sequence: CDR1 SGHDT, CDR2 YYEEEE. The ends were cut back, 2 bases at V and 6 bases at J, with 6 bases in the middle. CDR3 size: 11 residues. CDR3 sequence: CASSLQAEQYF. For the CDR3, the DNA is TGTGCCAGCAGCTTACAGGCCGAGCAGTACTTC.